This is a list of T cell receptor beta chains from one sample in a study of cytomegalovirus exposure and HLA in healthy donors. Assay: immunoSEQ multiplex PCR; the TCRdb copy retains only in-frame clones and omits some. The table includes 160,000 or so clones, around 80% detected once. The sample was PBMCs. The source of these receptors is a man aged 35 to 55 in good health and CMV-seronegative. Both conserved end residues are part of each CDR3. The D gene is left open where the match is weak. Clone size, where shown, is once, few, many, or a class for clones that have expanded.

CASRPQDGYTF,TGTGCCAGCAGGCCCCAGGATGGCTACACCTTC,.,TRBJ1-2,TRBV9,.
CASSQGRDWPYEQFF,TGTGCCAGCAGCCAGGGCCGGGACTGGCCGTATGAGCAGTTCTTC,.,TRBJ2-1,TRBV4-2,.
CASSPQAGAGGNQPQHF,TGTGCCAGCAGCCCGCAGGCGGGCGCTGGGGGCAATCAGCCCCAGCATTTT,.,TRBJ1-5,TRBV28,few
CASWDRNNSPLHF,TGTGCCAGTTGGGACAGAAATAATTCACCCCTCCACTTT,TRBD1,TRBJ1-6,TRBV6-6,.
CASSPQRGGRRYNEQFF,TGTGCCAGCAGCCCCCAACGGGGCGGGAGGCGGTACAATGAGCAGTTCTTC,TRBD2,TRBJ2-1,TRBV7-9,.
CASRLLTDTQYF,TGTGCCAGCAGACTTCTCACAGATACGCAGTATTTT,.,TRBJ2-3,TRBV2,.
CASLREDNYGYTF,TGTGCCAGCCTAAGGGAGGATAACTATGGCTACACCTTC,.,TRBJ1-2,TRBV6-1,.
CASTKTEANTGELFF,TGCGCCAGCACCAAGACAGAAGCGAACACCGGGGAGCTGTTTTTT,.,TRBJ2-2,TRBV5-1,.
CASTLGGLAAYNEQFF,TGTGCCAGCACCCTCGGGGGACTAGCGGCCTACAATGAGCAGTTCTTC,TRBD2,TRBJ2-1,TRBV7-2,few
CASSRTGGSYEQYF,TGTGCCAGCAGCCGGACAGGGGGCTCCTACGAGCAGTACTTC,TRBD1,TRBJ2-7,TRBV5-4,.
CASSLLREGDEQYF,TGTGCCAGCAGCTTATTACGGGAGGGCGATGAGCAGTACTTC,TRBD2,TRBJ2-5,TRBV7-2,.
CASRRTGANNSPLHF,TGTGCCAGCAGAAGAACAGGGGCCAATAATTCACCCCTCCACTTT,TRBD1,TRBJ1-6,TRBV2,few
CASRRTGRDTYEQYF,TGTGCCAGCAGGAGGACGGGGAGAGATACCTACGAGCAGTACTTC,.,TRBJ2-7,TRBV5-4,.
CASSLRSPLAGGDTQYF,TGCGCCAGCAGCTTGCGCTCTCCGCTAGCGGGAGGAGATACGCAGTATTTT,TRBD2,TRBJ2-3,TRBV5-1,few
CASSSSPRQRTSGNTIYF,TGTGCCAGCAGCTCCTCCCCCCGACAGAGAACCTCTGGAAACACCATATATTTT,.,TRBJ1-3,TRBV7-9,once
CASIRDSLGEQFF,TGTGCCAGCATACGGGACTCCTTAGGTGAGCAGTTCTTC,.,TRBJ2-1,TRBV25-1,few
CAWSGWTSGSRPDTQYF,TGTGCCTGGAGCGGCTGGACTAGCGGAAGTCGGCCAGATACGCAGTATTTT,TRBD2,TRBJ2-3,TRBV30,once
CASSQGGASQPQHF,TGTGCCAGCAGCCAAGGGGGAGCAAGTCAGCCCCAGCATTTT,.,TRBJ1-5,TRBV4-2,.
CASSRDEVETQYF,TGTGCCAGCTCCAGGGATGAAGTAGAGACCCAGTACTTC,.,TRBJ2-5,TRBV6-6,few
CASRLRGAYNEQFF,TGTGCCAGCCGATTACGGGGAGCCTACAATGAGCAGTTCTTC,.,TRBJ2-1,TRBV28,.
CASSHPRGTGVFYEQYF,TGTGCCAGCAGCCATCCTCGGGGGACAGGGGTTTTCTACGAGCAGTACTTC,TRBD1,TRBJ2-7,TRBV16,.
CASGSGGVGNTIYF,TGTGCCAGCGGATCAGGGGGCGTTGGAAACACCATATATTTT,TRBD1,TRBJ1-3,TRBV4-2,once
CASNGGRYEQYF,TGTGCCAGCAACGGGGGGCGCTACGAGCAGTACTTC,.,TRBJ2-7,TRBV28,.
CASSLDREGPLFF,TGTGCCAGCAGCTTAGATCGGGAGGGACCTCTGTTTTTT,.,TRBJ1-4,TRBV11-3,.
CASSPGGANEKLFF,TGTGCCAGCAGCCCAGGTGGCGCTAATGAAAAACTGTTTTTT,.,TRBJ1-4,TRBV13,.
CASSAGGPVTQYF,TGTGCCAGCAGCGCGGGAGGGCCCGTTACGCAGTATTTT,TRBD2,TRBJ2-3,TRBV11-2,.
CASSEPPSIESF,TGTGCCAGCAGCGAACCTCCTAGCATTGAGTCATTT,.,TRBJ2-3,TRBV7-2,.
CASSQPLAGTYEQYF,TGTGCCAGTAGTCAACCCCTAGCGGGGACCTACGAGCAGTACTTC,TRBD2,TRBJ2-7,TRBV19,.
CASRSSRGRSYEQYF,TGTGCCAGCAGATCTAGCAGAGGAAGGTCCTACGAGCAGTACTTC,.,TRBJ2-7,TRBV28,once
CASIPGTGPYGYTF,TGTGCCAGCATTCCCGGGACAGGGCCCTATGGCTACACCTTC,TRBD1,TRBJ1-2,TRBV7-2,once
CASSMSSGRTSEQYF,TGTGCCAGTAGTATGAGTAGCGGGAGGACGTCCGAGCAGTACTTC,TRBD2,TRBJ2-7,TRBV19,.
CASSVDRVVRYTF,TGTGCCAGCAGCGTAGACAGGGTAGTCCGCTACACCTTC,TRBD1,TRBJ1-2,TRBV5-5,few
CASSRQGVEKLFF,TGTGCCAGCAGCCGACAGGGGGTTGAAAAACTGTTTTTT,TRBD1,TRBJ1-4,TRBV7-6,once
CASSFEQLFF,TGTGCCAGCAGCTTCGAACAGCTGTTTTTT,.,TRBJ1-4,TRBV11-1,.
CASQVRADTQYF,TGTGCCAGCCAAGTACGGGCAGATACGCAGTATTTT,.,TRBJ2-3,TRBV5-6,.
CASSFKGSSQPQHF,TGTGCCAGCAGCTTCAAGGGGTCCTCTCAGCCCCAGCATTTT,.,TRBJ1-5,TRBV7-9,.
CAWRQGLTSYNEQFF,TGTGCCTGGAGGCAGGGACTGACCTCCTACAATGAGCAGTTCTTC,.,TRBJ2-1,TRBV30,.
CASSSGTGGDSPLHF,TGTGCCAGCAGCTCGGGGACAGGAGGAGATTCACCCCTCCACTTT,TRBD1,TRBJ1-6,TRBV7-9,.
CASSLDRTNPNEQYF,TGTGCCAGCAGCTTAGATAGGACTAATCCGAACGAGCAGTACTTC,.,TRBJ2-7,TRBV11-2,.
CASSLGASYEQYF,TGTGCCAGCAGCTTAGGAGCCTCCTACGAGCAGTACTTC,.,TRBJ2-7,TRBV7-9,.
CASSLVGTSGSNEQFF,TGTGCCAGCAGCTTGGTGGGGACTAGCGGGAGCAATGAGCAGTTCTTC,TRBD2,TRBJ2-1,TRBV5-4,.
CASSFLAGGGDTQYF,TGTGCCAGCAGCTTTCTAGCGGGAGGAGGAGATACGCAGTATTTT,TRBD2,TRBJ2-3,TRBV13,.
CAWSHSDGRQYF,TGTGCCTGGAGTCACTCGGACGGGAGACAGTACTTC,.,TRBJ2-7,TRBV30,.
CSVDATGGAVTEAFF,TGCAGCGTTGACGCGACAGGGGGCGCGGTCACTGAAGCTTTCTTT,TRBD1,TRBJ1-1,TRBV29-1,few
CASSQDLYTSPAFF,TGTGCCAGCAGCCAAGATCTCTATACCTCTCCAGCTTTCTTT,.,TRBJ1-1,TRBV14,.
CTSSQFGLAAQTGEQFF,TGCACCAGCAGCCAATTTGGACTAGCGGCCCAAACCGGTGAGCAGTTCTTC,.,TRBJ2-1,TRBV1,.
CASSLGLAGQGEQFF,TGCGCCAGCAGCCTCGGACTAGCGGGGCAGGGTGAGCAGTTCTTC,TRBD2,TRBJ2-1,TRBV5-1,.
CASSISSSGNTIYF,TGTGCCAGTAGTATTTCGTCCTCTGGAAACACCATATATTTT,.,TRBJ1-3,TRBV19,.
CATGGRLYNEQFF,TGTGCCACAGGGGGCCGGTTATACAATGAGCAGTTCTTC,TRBD1,TRBJ2-1,TRBV19,.
CAWSGTGGNTIYF,TGTGCCTGGAGCGGGACAGGAGGAAACACCATATATTTT,TRBD1,TRBJ1-3,TRBV30,.
CSARQGGGYTF,TGCAGTGCCAGACAGGGAGGCGGCTACACCTTC,TRBD1,TRBJ1-2,TRBV20-1,.
CASSQGDRVNTEAFF,TGTGCCAGCAGCCAAGGGGACAGGGTGAACACTGAAGCTTTCTTT,TRBD1,TRBJ1-1,TRBV4-2,.
CASSPTRRRSEQYF,TGTGCCAGCAGCCCTACCCGGAGGAGGAGCGAGCAGTACTTC,.,TRBJ2-7,TRBV6-1,once
CASFGGRYGYTF,TGTGCCAGCTTCGGAGGGCGCTATGGCTACACCTTC,.,TRBJ1-2,TRBV19,.
CATSRPDQPQHF,TGTGCCACCAGCAGACCTGATCAGCCCCAGCATTTT,.,TRBJ1-5,TRBV15,once
CASSSGRGLELFF,TGTGCCAGCAGCAGCGGCAGGGGTTTAGAGCTGTTTTTT,.,TRBJ2-2,TRBV6-5,.
CASSLELAGANTGELFF,TGTGCCAGCAGCTTAGAATTAGCGGGAGCGAACACCGGGGAGCTGTTTTTT,TRBD2,TRBJ2-2,TRBV11-1,.